Below, 21 T cell receptor beta chains from the same sample are listed, as sequenced in a study of blood T cell repertoires in COVID-19. Assay used: immunoSEQ multiplex PCR; TCRdb lists only in-frame clones, some missing. The data show tens of thousands of clones, over 80% seen once. The sample was peripheral blood. The receptors come from a woman aged 80 or over with acute or convalescent COVID-19.

This rearrangement joins TRBV4-2 to TRBJ1-6, with a weak D call TRBD1 (6 bases). Germline CDR1 and CDR2: LGHNA and YNFKEQ. V gave up 1 base and J gave up 0 bases, with 13 bases separating them. The CDR3 extends over 18 amino acids. As DNA, the CDR3 is TGTGCCAGCAGCCAAGCCCTCACAGGGAGCTCCTATAATTCACCCCTCCACTTT. It yields the protein CASSQALTGSSYNSPLHF.

This rearrangement joins TRBV6-5 to TRBJ1-2; 7 nucleotides line up with TRBD1. With V trimmed by 5 bases and J by 1 base, 4 bases remained unmatched. Germline lookup yields CDR1 MNHEY and CDR2 SVGAGI. This CDR3 contains 14 residues. The CDR3 loop is CASSRDRINYGYTF. The DNA for the CDR3 is TGTGCCAGCAGTCGGGACAGAATTAACTATGGCTACACCTTC.

This clone was found a few times. The J gene is TRBJ2-1, the V gene TRBV4-1, with 10 nucleotides matching TRBD2. The germline gives CDR1 MGHRA, CDR2 YSYEKL. The V and J ends lost 0 bases and 10 bases, in that order; junction bases with no gene match: 9. This CDR3 has 16 residues. CDR3 in DNA: TGCGCCAGCAGCCAAGAGAAGCTAGCGGGGGAACGAGAGCAGTTCTTC. Protein product: CASSQEKLAGEREQFF.

The chain has TRBV6-5 and TRBJ1-5; tentative D call: TRBD1 (5 bases). This CDR3 is 15 amino acids long. V lost 3 bases to trimming and J lost 0 bases, with 9 bases between them. CDR1 is MNHEY, CDR2 SVGAGI, per germline. The CDR3 loop reads CASSYRGGSNQPQHF. The CDR3 region has the DNA TGTGCCAGCAGTTATCGGGGGGGTAGCAATCAGCCCCAGCATTTT.

V usage is TRBV5-6 and J usage is TRBJ1-1; D is unresolved. Germline V gives CDR1 SGHDT, CDR2 YYEEEE. Trimming stripped 2 bases from V and 1 base from J, with 12 bases between. The CDR3 consists of 15 residues. The CDR3 spells CASSFGVSANTEAFF. The CDR3 DNA reads as TGTGCCAGCAGCTTCGGGGTGAGCGCGAACACTGAAGCTTTCTTT.

This clone showed up just once. The chain couples TRBV5-1 to TRBJ2-5; D gene uncertain. CDR1 and CDR2 (germline): SGHRS, YFSETQ. The germline V and J ends were trimmed by 3 bases and 0 bases, with 6 bases remaining between them. The CDR3 has 13 residues. CDR3 residues: CASSSFYQETQYF. The CDR3 DNA follows: TGCGCCAGCAGCTCGTTCTACCAAGAGACCCAGTACTTC. Variable domain in full (rest from reference TRBV5-1 and TRBJ2-5): KAGVTQTPRYLIKTRGQQVTLSCSPISGHRSVSWYQQTPGQGLQFLFEYFSETQRNKGNFPGRFSGRQFSNSRSEMNVSTLELGDSALYLCASSSFYQETQYFGPGTRLLVL.

The chain joins TRBV27 to TRBJ2-2; tentatively, D is TRBD2 (6 bases). The CDR3 length is 15 residues. V lost 3 bases, J lost 4 bases, and 12 bases lay in between. Germline values: CDR1 MNHEY, CDR2 SMNVEV (reference sequence). The CDR3 DNA sequence: TGTGCCAGCAGTTTTGGGGGGAAGTCCACCGGGGAGCTGTTTTTT. Amino acids: CASSFGGKSTGELFF.

The rearrangement links TRBV10-2 to TRBJ1-2, with D unresolved. Trimming took 3 bases from V and 6 from J, leaving 11 bases between them. Germline-derived CDR1 and CDR2 are WSHSY and SAAADI. The CDR3 length is 13 residues. CDR3 DNA sequence: TGCGCCAGCAGTGAAACTCATATTGATGGCTACACCTTC. Amino acids: CASSETHIDGYTF.

This sequence joins TRBV2 and TRBJ2-7; D might be TRBD1 (6 bases). The germline gives CDR1 SNHLY, CDR2 FYNNEI. The CDR3 consists of 16 residues. The V end was cut by 4 bases, the J end by 7 bases, with 23 bases between. As DNA, the CDR3 is TGTGCCAGCAGTGCGCCGGGACACCCCGCTTTGAGAGAGCAGTACTTC. This codes for CASSAPGHPALREQYF.

J is TRBJ2-6 and V is TRBV3-1 (or the pseudogene TRBV3-2); perhaps TRBD1 as D (6 bases). From germline, CDR1 is LGHDT and CDR2 YNNKEL (reference sequence). V dropped 1 base and J dropped 2 bases, with 12 bases sitting between them. The CDR3 is 17 amino acids. The CDR3 loop is CASSQGSGAAGANVLTF. CDR3 DNA: TGTGCCAGCAGCCAAGGGTCAGGGGCAGCTGGGGCCAACGTCCTGACTTTC.

This clone has just a few counts. The chain recombines TRBV20-1 with TRBJ1-3; weak D call: TRBD1 (6 bases). This CDR3 contains 14 residues. Germline V lookup: CDR1 DFQATT, CDR2 SNEGSKA (reference sequence). Trimming cost V 3 bases and J 2 bases, with 11 bases left between them. CDR3 nucleotide sequence: TGCAGTGCTAGTGGGGCAGGGGCTGGAAACACCATATATTTT. This codes for CSASGAGAGNTIYF.

The V gene is TRBV6-5, the J gene TRBJ1-3; D is undetermined. The CDR3 is 14 amino acids. CDR1 is MNHEY and CDR2 is SVGAGI in the germline V gene. Trimming cost V 2 bases and J 0 bases, with 5 bases left between them. The CDR3 sequence: CASSYSRSGNTIYF. In DNA, the CDR3 is TGTGCCAGCAGTTACAGCCGCTCTGGAAACACCATATATTTT.

The chain recombines TRBV29-1 with TRBJ2-3; weak D call: TRBD2 (5 bases). Germline assignment: CDR1 SQVTM and CDR2 ANQGSEA. There are 11 residues in the CDR3. Trimming took off 6 bases at V and 10 bases at J, with 14 bases between the two ends. The CDR3: CSVGEPAPQYF. Written as DNA, the CDR3 is TGCAGCGTCGGGGAACCCGCGCCGCAGTATTTT.

The V and J genes are TRBV28 and TRBJ2-2; D unresolved. V was shortened by 2 bases and J by 2 bases, with 9 bases between the two germline ends. This CDR3 spans 15 amino acids. Per germline, CDR1 MDHEN and CDR2 SYDVKM. CDR3 DNA sequence: TGTGCCAGCAGTTTACCTCCTCTAAACACCGGGGAGCTGTTTTTT. Translating gives CASSLPPLNTGELFF.

This rearrangement joins TRBV5-1 to TRBJ2-5; 7 nucleotides agree with TRBD2. The V segment lost 4 bases and the J segment 5 bases; nucleotides outside the gene matches: 14. The CDR3 length is 16 residues. Germline V lookup: CDR1 SGHRS, CDR2 YFSETQ. The CDR3 loop is CASSRRGFGGGETQYF. The DNA of the CDR3 is TGCGCCAGCAGCCGCCGGGGCTTTGGGGGAGGGGAGACCCAGTACTTC.

The J gene is TRBJ1-2, the V gene TRBV29-1, with D possibly TRBD1 on 6 matching bases. In germline, CDR1 is SQVTM, CDR2 ANQGSEA. CDR3 length: 13 amino acids. V was cut by 8 bases and J by 0 bases, with 13 bases left in between. The CDR3 spells CSSGQISNYGYTF. Written as DNA, the CDR3 is TGCAGCTCTGGACAGATATCTAACTATGGCTACACCTTC. Complete variable domain (other parts from reference TRBV29-1 and TRBJ1-2): SAVISQKPSRDICQRGTSLTIQCQVDSQVTMMFWYRQQPGQSLTLIATANQGSEATYESGFVIDKFPISRPNLTFSTLTVSNMSPEDSSIYLCSSGQISNYGYTFGSGTRLTVV.

V is TRBV4-3 and J is TRBJ2-1; possible D gene TRBD2, 5 bases. This CDR3 contains 16 residues. Looked up from germline, CDR1 is LGHNA and CDR2 is YSLEER. The V gene lost 0 bases and the J gene lost 1 base, with 10 bases spanning the gap. The CDR3 sequence is CASSQELGGSYNEQFF. The DNA of the CDR3 is TGCGCCAGCAGCCAAGAGTTAGGCGGGTCCTACAATGAGCAGTTCTTC.

This clone has a handful of counts. This chain uses TRBV6-5 with TRBJ1-2, with 7 nucleotides matching TRBD1. Trimming at V came to 5 bases and at J to 0 bases, leaving 6 bases not matched to a gene. Germline CDR1 and CDR2: MNHEY and SVGAGI. This CDR3 spans 15 amino acids. The CDR3 region has the DNA TGTGCCAGCAGTCGGACAGGAGTCACTAACTATGGCTACACCTTC. The encoded protein is CASSRTGVTNYGYTF.

This clone occurred once. V and J are TRBV4-1 and TRBJ2-5; 9 nucleotides match TRBD1. V shed 3 bases, J shed 5 bases, and the junction held 7 bases outside the gene matches. CDR3 length: 15 residues. Germline CDR1 and CDR2: MGHRA and YSYEKL. For the CDR3, the DNA is TGCGCCAGCAGCCAGGTTCGGGACAGGGTCGAGACCCAGTACTTC. Protein product: CASSQVRDRVETQYF.

The chain employs TRBV28 and TRBJ1-1; perhaps TRBD1 as D (6 bases). Germline V gene data show CDR1 as MDHEN and CDR2 as SYDVKM. The ends were cut back, 3 bases at V and 4 bases at J, with 15 bases in the middle. This CDR3 spans 15 amino acids. This CDR3 reads CASSFRKTGFTEAFF. The CDR3 DNA is TGTGCCAGCAGTTTCCGGAAAACAGGGTTCACTGAAGCTTTCTTT. Together with reference TRBV28 and TRBJ1-1, the CDR3 gives the full variable domain: DVKVTQSSRYLVKRTGEKVFLECVQDMDHENMFWYRQDPGLGLRLIYFSYDVKMKEKGDIPEGYSVSREKKERFSLILESASTNQTSMYLCASSFRKTGFTEAFFGQGTRLTVV.

The genes are TRBV19 and TRBJ2-5; no clear D gene. V lost 3 bases and J 5 bases, leaving 10 bases between the germline ends. This CDR3 is built from 13 residues. Germline lookup yields CDR1 LNHDA and CDR2 SQIVND (reference sequence). The DNA of the CDR3 is TGTGCCAGTAGTATCTTGGAGTACGAGACCCAGTACTTC. It is translated as CASSILEYETQYF. The full variable domain, its missing parts supplied by reference TRBV19 and TRBJ2-5, is DGGITQSPKYLFRKEGQNVTLSCEQNLNHDAMYWYRQDPGQGLRLIYYSQIVNDFQKGDIAEGYSVSREKKESFPLTVTSAQKNPTAFYLCASSILEYETQYFGPGTRLLVL.